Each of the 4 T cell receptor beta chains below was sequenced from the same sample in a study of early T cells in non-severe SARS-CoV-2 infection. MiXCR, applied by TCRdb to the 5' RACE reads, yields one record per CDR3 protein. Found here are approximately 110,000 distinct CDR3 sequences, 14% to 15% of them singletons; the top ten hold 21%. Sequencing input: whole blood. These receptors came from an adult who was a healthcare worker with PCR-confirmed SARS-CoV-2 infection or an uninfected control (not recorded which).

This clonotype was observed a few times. The CDR3 region has the DNA TGTGCCAGCAGGCAGCGACACCAGAACACTGAAGCTTTCTTT. This encodes CASRQRHQNTEAFF. The V and J genes are TRBV27 and TRBJ1-1; D gene ambiguous. The ends were cut back, 6 bases at V and 1 base at J, with 12 bases in the middle. This CDR3 has 14 residues. Germline lookup yields CDR1 MNHEY and CDR2 SMNVEV (reference sequence).

The chain's CDR3 is CASSLRGKDYGYTF. In DNA, the CDR3 is TGCGCCAGCAGTCTCAGGGGGAAGGACTATGGCTACACCTTC. The chain combines TRBV10-2 with TRBJ1-2; TRBD1 aligns across 7 bases. Germline V lookup: CDR1 WSHSY, CDR2 SAAADI. The V gene end was trimmed by 5 bases and the J gene end by 3 bases; junction bases not matched to a gene: 6. This CDR3 contains 14 residues.

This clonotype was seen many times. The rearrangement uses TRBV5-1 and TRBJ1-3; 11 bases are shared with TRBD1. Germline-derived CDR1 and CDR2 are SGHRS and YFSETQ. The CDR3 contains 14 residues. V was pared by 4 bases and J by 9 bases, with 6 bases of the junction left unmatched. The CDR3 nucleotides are TGCGCCAGCAGCACGGGACAGGGGGAAGGCACCATATATTTT. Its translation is CASSTGQGEGTIYF.

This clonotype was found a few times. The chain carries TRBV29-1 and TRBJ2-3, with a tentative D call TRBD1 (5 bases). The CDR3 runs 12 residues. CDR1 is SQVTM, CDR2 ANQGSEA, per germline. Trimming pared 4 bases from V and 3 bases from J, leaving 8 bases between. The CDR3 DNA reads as TGCAGCGTTGGTCAGGGAACAGATACGCAGTATTTT. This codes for CSVGQGTDTQYF.